This TCR beta chain was profiled in a study of T-cell memory formation after mild COVID-19. Study details: TCR clusters were largely donor specific.

TCRdb re-called the 5' RACE reads through MiXCR, storing one row per CDR3 protein. The repertoire holds roughly 310,000 distinct CDR3 sequences, with more than 15% as singletons. Study-level findings and limits: Largely, contracting CD4+ clones fell within CM and EM, and contracting CD8+ clones within EMRA. Some SARS-CoV-2-responding clones were already detected in memory before infection.

V was pared by 4 bases and J by 1 base, with 16 bases between. The CDR3 loop spans 15 amino acids. In germline, CDR1 is DFQATT, CDR2 SNEGSKA (reference sequence). On this clonotype itself: What it binds is not known.

The J gene is TRBJ2-5, the V gene TRBV20-1; D could derive from TRBD1 or TRBD2 (5 bases each). The sequence came from a man aged 18 to 29 who had mild COVID-19 (a few samples of this study predate the infection). Cell type and time point are not known. Sequencing used PBMCs or a T cell subset sorted from them (not recorded which). The CDR3 coding sequence is TGCAGTGCTAAGAAGGCCGGGGCGCTCCAAGAGACCCAGTACTTC. It translates to CSAKKAGALQETQYF.